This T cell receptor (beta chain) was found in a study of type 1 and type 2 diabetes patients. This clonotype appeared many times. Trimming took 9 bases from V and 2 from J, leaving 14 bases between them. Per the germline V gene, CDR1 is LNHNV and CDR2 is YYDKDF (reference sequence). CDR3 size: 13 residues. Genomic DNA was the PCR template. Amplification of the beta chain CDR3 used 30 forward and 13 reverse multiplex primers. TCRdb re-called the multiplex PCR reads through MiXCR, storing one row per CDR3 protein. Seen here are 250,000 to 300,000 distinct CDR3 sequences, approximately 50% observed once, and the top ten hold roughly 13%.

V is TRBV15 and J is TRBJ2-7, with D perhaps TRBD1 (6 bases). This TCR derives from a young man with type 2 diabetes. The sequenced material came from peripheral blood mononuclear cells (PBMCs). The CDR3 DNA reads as TGTGCCACTCAACTGACAGGTACCTACGAGCAGTACTTC. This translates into CATQLTGTYEQYF. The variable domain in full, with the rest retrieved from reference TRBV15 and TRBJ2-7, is DAMVIQNPRYQVTQFGKPVTLSCSQTLNHNVMYWYQQKSSQAPKLLFHYYDKDFNNEADTPDNFQSRRPNTSFCFLDIRSPGLGDTAMYLCATQLTGTYEQYFGPGTRLTVT.